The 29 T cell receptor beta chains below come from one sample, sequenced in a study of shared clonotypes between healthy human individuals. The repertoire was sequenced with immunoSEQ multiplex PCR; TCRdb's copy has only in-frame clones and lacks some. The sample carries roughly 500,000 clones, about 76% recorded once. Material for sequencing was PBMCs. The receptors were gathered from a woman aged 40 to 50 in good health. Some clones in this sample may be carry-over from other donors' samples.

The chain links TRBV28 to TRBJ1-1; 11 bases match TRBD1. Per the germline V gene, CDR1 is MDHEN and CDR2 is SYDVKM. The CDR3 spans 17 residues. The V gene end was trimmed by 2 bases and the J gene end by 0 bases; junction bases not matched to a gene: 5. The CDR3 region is CASSLTGQGAMNTEAFF. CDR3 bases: TGTGCCAGCAGTTTAACCGGACAGGGGGCAATGAACACTGAAGCTTTCTTT.

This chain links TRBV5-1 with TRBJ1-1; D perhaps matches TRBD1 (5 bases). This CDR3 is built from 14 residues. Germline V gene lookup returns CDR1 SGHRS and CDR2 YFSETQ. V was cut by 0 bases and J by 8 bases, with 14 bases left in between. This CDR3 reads CASSLGVAGSEAFF. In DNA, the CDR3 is TGCGCCAGCAGCTTGGGGGTTGCAGGGTCGGAAGCTTTCTTT.

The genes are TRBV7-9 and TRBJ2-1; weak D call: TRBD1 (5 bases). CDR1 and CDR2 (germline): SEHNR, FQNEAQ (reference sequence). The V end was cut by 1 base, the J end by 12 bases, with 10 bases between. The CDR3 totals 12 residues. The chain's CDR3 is CASSLGDRGQFF. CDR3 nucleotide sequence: TGTGCCAGCAGCTTAGGGGATAGGGGGCAGTTCTTC.

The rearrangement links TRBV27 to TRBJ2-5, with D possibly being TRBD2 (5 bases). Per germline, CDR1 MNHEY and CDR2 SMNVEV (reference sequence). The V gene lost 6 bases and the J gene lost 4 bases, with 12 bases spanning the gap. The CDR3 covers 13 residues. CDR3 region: CASRGGARETQYF. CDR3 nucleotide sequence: TGTGCCAGCAGAGGAGGCGCTCGAGAGACCCAGTACTTC.

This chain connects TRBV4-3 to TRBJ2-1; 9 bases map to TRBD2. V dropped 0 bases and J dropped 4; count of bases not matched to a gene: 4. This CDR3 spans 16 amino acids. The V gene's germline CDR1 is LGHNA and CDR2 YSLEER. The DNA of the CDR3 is TGCGCCAGCAGCCAAGAAGCTACTAGCGGGTACAATGAGCAGTTCTTC. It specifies CASSQEATSGYNEQFF.

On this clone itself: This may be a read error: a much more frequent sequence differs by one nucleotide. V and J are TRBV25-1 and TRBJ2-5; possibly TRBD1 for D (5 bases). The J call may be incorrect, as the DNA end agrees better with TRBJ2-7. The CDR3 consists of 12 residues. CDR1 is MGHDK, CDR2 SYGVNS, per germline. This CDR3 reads CASSAQGYEQYF. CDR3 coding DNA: TGTGCCAGCAGTGCCCAGGGTTACGAGCAGTACTTC.

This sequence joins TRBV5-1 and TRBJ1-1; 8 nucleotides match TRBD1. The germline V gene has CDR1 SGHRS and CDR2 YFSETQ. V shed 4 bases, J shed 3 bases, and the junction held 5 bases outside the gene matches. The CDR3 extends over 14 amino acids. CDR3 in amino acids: CASSEGQAYTEAFF. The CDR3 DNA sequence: TGCGCCAGCAGCGAGGGACAGGCCTACACTGAAGCTTTCTTT.

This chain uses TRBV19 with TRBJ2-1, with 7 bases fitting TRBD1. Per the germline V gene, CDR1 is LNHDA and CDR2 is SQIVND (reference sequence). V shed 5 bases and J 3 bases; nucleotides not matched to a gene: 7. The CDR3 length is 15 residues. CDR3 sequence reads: CASSAGTADYNEQFF. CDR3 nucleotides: TGTGCCAGTAGTGCCGGGACAGCCGACTACAATGAGCAGTTCTTC.

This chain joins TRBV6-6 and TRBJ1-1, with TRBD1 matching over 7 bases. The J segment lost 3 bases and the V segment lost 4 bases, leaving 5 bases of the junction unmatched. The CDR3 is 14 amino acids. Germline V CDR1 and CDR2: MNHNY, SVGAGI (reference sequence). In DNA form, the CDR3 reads TGTGCCAGCAGTTTCAGGGGGGGGGACACTGAAGCTTTCTTT. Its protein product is CASSFRGGDTEAFF.

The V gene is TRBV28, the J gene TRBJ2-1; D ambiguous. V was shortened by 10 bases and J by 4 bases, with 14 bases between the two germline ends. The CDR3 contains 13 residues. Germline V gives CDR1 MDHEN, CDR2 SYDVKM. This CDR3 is CATTPGLYNEQFF. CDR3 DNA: TGTGCCACGACTCCTGGCCTATACAATGAGCAGTTCTTC.

The CDR3 protein is CASSLGQGNYGYTF. The DNA of the CDR3 is TGTGCCAGCAGCTTAGGACAGGGTAACTATGGCTACACCTTC. The J gene is TRBJ1-2, the V gene TRBV5-6, with 8 bases lining up with TRBD1. V gave up 2 bases and J gave up 1 base; unmatched junction bases: 1. CDR1 SGHDT and CDR2 YYEEEE come from the germline V gene. CDR3 length: 14 amino acids.

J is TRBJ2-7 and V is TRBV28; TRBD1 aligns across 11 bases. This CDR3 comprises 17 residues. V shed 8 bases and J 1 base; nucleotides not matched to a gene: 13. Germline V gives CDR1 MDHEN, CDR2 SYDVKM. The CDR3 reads CASAPHQGTGGSYEQYF. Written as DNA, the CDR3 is TGTGCCAGCGCACCTCACCAGGGGACAGGGGGGTCCTACGAGCAGTACTTC.

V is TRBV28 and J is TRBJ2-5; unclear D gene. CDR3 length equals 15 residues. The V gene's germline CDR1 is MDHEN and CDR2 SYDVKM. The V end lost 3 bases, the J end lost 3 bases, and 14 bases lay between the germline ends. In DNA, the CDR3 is TGTGCCAGCAGTTTCCGGAGTAGTAGGGAAGAGACCCAGTACTTC. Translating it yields CASSFRSSREETQYF.

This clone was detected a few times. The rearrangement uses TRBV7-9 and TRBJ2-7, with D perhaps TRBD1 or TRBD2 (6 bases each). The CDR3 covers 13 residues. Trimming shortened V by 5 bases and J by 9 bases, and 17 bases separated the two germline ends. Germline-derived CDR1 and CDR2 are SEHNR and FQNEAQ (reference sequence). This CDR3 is CASSPPGGGGQYF. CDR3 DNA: TGTGCCAGCAGCCCTCCCGGAGGGGGAGGGCAGTACTTC.

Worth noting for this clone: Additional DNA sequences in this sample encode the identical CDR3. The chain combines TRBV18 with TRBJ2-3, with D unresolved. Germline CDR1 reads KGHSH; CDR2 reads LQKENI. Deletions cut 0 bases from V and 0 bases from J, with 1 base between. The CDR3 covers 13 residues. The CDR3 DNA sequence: TGTGCCAGCTCACCACCCAGCACAGATACGCAGTATTTT. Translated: CASSPPSTDTQYF.

CDR3 DNA sequence: TGTGCCTGGAGTGGGGGCACTAACTATGGCTACACCTTC. This translates into CAWSGGTNYGYTF. The J gene is TRBJ1-2, the V gene TRBV30; tentatively, D is TRBD1 (5 bases). The CDR3 is 13 amino acids. The V gene's germline CDR1 is GTSNPN and CDR2 SVGIG (reference sequence). The V gene lost 1 base and the J gene lost 0 bases, with 6 bases spanning the gap.

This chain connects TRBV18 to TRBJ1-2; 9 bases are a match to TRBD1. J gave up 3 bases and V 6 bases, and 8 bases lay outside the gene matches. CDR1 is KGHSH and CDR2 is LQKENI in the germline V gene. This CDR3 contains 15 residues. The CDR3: CASSPTTGGYYGYTF. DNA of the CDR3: TGTGCCAGCTCCCCTACGACAGGGGGTTACTATGGCTACACCTTC.

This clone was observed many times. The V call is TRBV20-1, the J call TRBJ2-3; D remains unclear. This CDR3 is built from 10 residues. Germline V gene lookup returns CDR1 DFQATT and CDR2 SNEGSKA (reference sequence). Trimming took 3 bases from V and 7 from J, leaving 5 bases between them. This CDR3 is CSASGYTQYF. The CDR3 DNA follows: TGCAGTGCTAGCGGGTATACGCAGTATTTT.

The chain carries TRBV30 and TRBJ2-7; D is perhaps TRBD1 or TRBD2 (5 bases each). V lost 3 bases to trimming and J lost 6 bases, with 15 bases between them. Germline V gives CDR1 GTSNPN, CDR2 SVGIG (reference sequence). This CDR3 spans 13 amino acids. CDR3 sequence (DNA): TGTGCCTGGAGCGGGACGTATCCCTCCGAGCAGTACTTC. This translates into CAWSGTYPSEQYF.

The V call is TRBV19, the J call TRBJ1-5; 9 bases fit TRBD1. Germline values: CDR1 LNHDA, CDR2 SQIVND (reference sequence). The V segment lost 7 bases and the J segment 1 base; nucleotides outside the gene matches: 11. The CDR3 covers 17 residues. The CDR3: CASIPQGQGPSNQPQHF. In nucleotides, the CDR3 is TGTGCCAGTATCCCCCAGGGACAGGGACCAAGCAATCAGCCCCAGCATTTT. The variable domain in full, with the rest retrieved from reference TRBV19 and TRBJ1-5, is DGGITQSPKYLFRKEGQNVTLSCEQNLNHDAMYWYRQDPGQGLRLIYYSQIVNDFQKGDIAEGYSVSREKKESFPLTVTSAQKNPTAFYLCASIPQGQGPSNQPQHFGDGTRLSIL.

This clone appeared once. CDR3 region: CASSPRAGELFF. For the CDR3, the DNA is TGTGCCAGCAGTCCCCGGGCCGGGGAGCTGTTTTTT. The chain is built from TRBV6-6 and TRBJ2-2; D not certain. Trimming shortened V by 5 bases and J by 6 bases, and 7 bases separated the two germline ends. Germline CDR1 and CDR2: MNHNY and SVGAGI (reference sequence). The CDR3 has 12 residues.

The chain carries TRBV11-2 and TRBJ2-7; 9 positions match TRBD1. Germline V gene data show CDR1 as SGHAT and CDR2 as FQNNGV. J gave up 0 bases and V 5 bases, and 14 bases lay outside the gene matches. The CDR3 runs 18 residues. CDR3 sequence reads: CASSPVNRGRRTSYEQYF. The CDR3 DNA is TGTGCCAGCAGCCCGGTCAACAGGGGGCGCAGGACCTCCTACGAGCAGTACTTC. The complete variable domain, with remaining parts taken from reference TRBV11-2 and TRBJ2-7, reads EAGVAQSPRYKIIEKRQSVAFWCNPISGHATLYWYQQILGQGPKLLIQFQNNGVVDDSQLPKDRFSAERLKGVDSTLKIQPAKLEDSAVYLCASSPVNRGRRTSYEQYFGPGTRLTVT.

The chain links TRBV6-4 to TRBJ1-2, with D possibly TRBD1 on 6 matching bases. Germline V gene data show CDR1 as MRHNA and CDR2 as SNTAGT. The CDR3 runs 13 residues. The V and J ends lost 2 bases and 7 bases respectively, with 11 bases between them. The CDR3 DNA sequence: TGTGCCAGCAGTGACCAGGGGACGGGTGGCTACACCTTC. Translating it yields CASSDQGTGGYTF.

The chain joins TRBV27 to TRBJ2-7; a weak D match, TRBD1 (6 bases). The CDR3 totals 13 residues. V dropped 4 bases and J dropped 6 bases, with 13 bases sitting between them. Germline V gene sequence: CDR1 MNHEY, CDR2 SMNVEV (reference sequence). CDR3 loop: CASSSTRGFEQYF. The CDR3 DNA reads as TGTGCCAGCAGTTCAACCAGGGGCTTCGAGCAGTACTTC.

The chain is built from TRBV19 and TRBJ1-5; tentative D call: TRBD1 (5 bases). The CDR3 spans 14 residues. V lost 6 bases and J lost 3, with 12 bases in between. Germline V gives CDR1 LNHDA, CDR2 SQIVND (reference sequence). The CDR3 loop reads CASRGRDDNQPQHF. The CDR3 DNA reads TGTGCCAGTAGGGGCCGGGACGACAATCAGCCCCAGCATTTT.

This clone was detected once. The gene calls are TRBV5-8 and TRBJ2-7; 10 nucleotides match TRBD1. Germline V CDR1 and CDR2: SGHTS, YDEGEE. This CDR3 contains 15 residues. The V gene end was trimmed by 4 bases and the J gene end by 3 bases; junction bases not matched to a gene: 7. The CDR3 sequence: CASSRAGTGDYEQYF. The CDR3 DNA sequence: TGTGCCAGCAGCCGCGCCGGGACAGGGGACTACGAGCAGTACTTC.

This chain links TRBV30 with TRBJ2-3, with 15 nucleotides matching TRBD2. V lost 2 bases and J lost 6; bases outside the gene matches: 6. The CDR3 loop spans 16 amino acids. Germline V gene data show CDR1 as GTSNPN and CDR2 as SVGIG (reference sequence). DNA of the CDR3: TGTGCCTGGAGTCGGGGACTAGCGGGAGGAACCGATACGCAGTATTTT. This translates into CAWSRGLAGGTDTQYF. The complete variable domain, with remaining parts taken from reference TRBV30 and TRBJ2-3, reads SQTIHQWPATLVQPVGSPLSLECTVEGTSNPNLYWYRQAAGRGLQLLFYSVGIGQISSEVPQNLSASRPQDRQFILSSKKLLLSDSGFYLCAWSRGLAGGTDTQYFGPGTRLTVL.

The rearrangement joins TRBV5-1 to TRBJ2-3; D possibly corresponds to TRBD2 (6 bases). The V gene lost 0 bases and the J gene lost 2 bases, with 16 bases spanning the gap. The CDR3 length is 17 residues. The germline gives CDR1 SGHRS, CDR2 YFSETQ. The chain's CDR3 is CASSLGKAGGYTDTQYF. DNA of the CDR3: TGCGCCAGCAGCTTGGGGAAAGCGGGCGGTTACACAGATACGCAGTATTTT.

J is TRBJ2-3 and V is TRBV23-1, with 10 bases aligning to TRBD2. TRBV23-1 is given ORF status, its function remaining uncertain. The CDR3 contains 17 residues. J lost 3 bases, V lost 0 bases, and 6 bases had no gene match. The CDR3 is CASSQSSSGSKTDTQYF. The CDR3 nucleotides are TGCGCCAGCAGTCAATCATCTAGCGGGAGTAAGACAGATACGCAGTATTTT.